The 26 T cell receptor beta chains given below trace back to one sample, sequenced in a study of blood T cells in healthy people across ages. A second PCR, run for about 7 to 11 cycles, used a sample-barcoded 5' primer plus a J-beta primer mix. MiXCR, run by TCRdb on the 5' RACE reads, gives a single entry per CDR3 protein. The sample lists a few hundred thousand distinct CDR3 sequences, 27% seen once, with roughly 18% in the top ten. Specimen: blood. These receptors came from a woman in her 70s in good health.

This clonotype showed up just a few times. The chain uses TRBV20-1 and TRBJ2-5; 11 bases are shared with TRBD2. Germline lookup yields CDR1 DFQATT and CDR2 SNEGSKA (reference sequence). Trimming cost V 4 bases and J 5 bases; bases outside gene matches: 3. The CDR3 spans 13 residues. The CDR3 protein is CSAIAGGRETQYF. In DNA form, the CDR3 reads TGCAGTGCTATAGCGGGGGGGCGGGAGACCCAGTACTTC.

The CDR3 region has the DNA TGTGCCAGCAGCGGACGGTATGACAGGGGGAACACTGAAGCTTTCTTT. This sequence encodes CASSGRYDRGNTEAFF. J is TRBJ1-1 and V is TRBV7-6, with 8 bases fitting TRBD1. The CDR3 loop spans 16 amino acids. Trimming took 5 bases from V and 1 from J; bases not matched to a gene: 9. The germline V gene encodes CDR1 SGHVS and CDR2 FNYEAQ. The whole variable domain, filled in from reference TRBV7-6 and TRBJ1-1, reads GAGVSQSPRYKVTKRGQDVALRCDPISGHVSLYWYRQALGQGPEFLTYFNYEAQQDKSGLPNDRFSAERPEGSISTLTIQRTEQRDSAMYRCASSGRYDRGNTEAFFGQGTRLTVV.

This clonotype was observed once. The CDR3 DNA reads TGTGCCAGCAGCTCTAGCGGGGCCGGAGATACGCAGTATTTT. Translation: CASSSSGAGDTQYF. The chain couples TRBV7-3 to TRBJ2-3, with TRBD2 matching 9 bases. Germline trimming cut 4 bases from V and 5 bases from J; bases unmatched to any gene: 4. Germline lookup yields CDR1 SGHTA and CDR2 FQGTGA. This CDR3 region has 14 residues.

Concerning this clonotype itself: One junction end does not reproduce the germline sequence, and a read error may be involved. The CDR3 protein is CASSLAWTYNEELFF. In DNA form, the CDR3 reads TGTGCCAGCAGCCTAGCTTGGACCTATAATGAAGAACTGTTTTTT. V gene TRBV27 combines with J gene TRBJ1-4; D is uncertain. This CDR3 is 15 amino acids long. Germline lookup yields CDR1 MNHEY and CDR2 SMNVEV (reference sequence).

This clonotype appeared a few times. This chain joins TRBV12-3 or TRBV12-4 and TRBJ2-5; 7 bases are shared with TRBD2. The CDR3 is 14 residues long. V gave up 6 bases and J gave up 7 bases; unmatched junction bases: 11. Here the CDR3 reads CASSSSGTGGTQYF. As DNA, the CDR3 is TGTGCCAGCAGCTCAAGCGGGACGGGGGGGACCCAGTACTTC.

This chain connects TRBV10-3 to TRBJ1-2; D not certain. The CDR3 runs to 14 residues. Germline V CDR1 and CDR2: ENHRY, SYGVKD. V gave up 0 bases and J gave up 8 bases, with 13 bases separating them. The CDR3 nucleotides read TGTGCCATCAGTGAGTCTGGAGGAGCCTTGGGCTACACCTTC. Translation: CAISESGGALGYTF.

This clonotype was seen more than once but under ten times. The rearrangement uses TRBV5-1 and TRBJ1-4; weak D call: TRBD1 (5 bases). Germline CDR1 SGHRS, CDR2 YFSETQ. This CDR3 contains 15 residues. Trimming took 6 bases from V and 8 from J, leaving 20 bases between them. The CDR3 loop is CASTTERGSGEKLFF. Here the CDR3 DNA reads TGCGCCAGCACCACGGAGAGAGGATCAGGGGAAAAACTGTTTTTT.

This clonotype was counted many times. The genes are TRBV2 and TRBJ1-5; 9 bases fit TRBD1. Per the germline V gene, CDR1 is SNHLY and CDR2 is FYNNEI. V gave up 7 bases and J gave up 0 bases; unmatched junction bases: 10. The CDR3 is made up of 17 amino acids. The CDR3 protein is CASKGRTGAYSNQPQHF. CDR3 sequence (DNA): TGTGCCAGCAAGGGTCGGACAGGGGCCTATAGCAATCAGCCCCAGCATTTT.

V usage is TRBV3-1 and J usage is TRBJ1-2; D not certain. The CDR3 sequence is 17 residues long. CDR1 is LGHDT, CDR2 YNNKEL, per germline (reference sequence). Trimming took 4 bases from V and 3 from J, leaving 21 bases between them. DNA of the CDR3: TGTGCCAGCAGCCCTAAGAGAGGGAGTAGGAATTACTATGGCTACACCTTC. Amino acid sequence: CASSPKRGSRNYYGYTF.

The genes are TRBV7-9 and TRBJ1-2; 9 nucleotides align to TRBD1. The CDR3 covers 15 residues. The germline gives CDR1 SEHNR, CDR2 FQNEAQ (reference sequence). V lost 2 bases, J lost 4 bases, and 5 bases stayed unmatched. CDR3 nucleotides: TGTGCCAGCAGCTTAACAGGGGGCCCCCTCTATGGCTACACCTTC. It specifies CASSLTGGPLYGYTF.

This chain joins TRBV6-2 or TRBV6-3 and TRBJ2-2; D is perhaps TRBD2 (5 bases). V shed 6 bases and J shed 6 bases, with 14 bases lying between them. The CDR3 loop spans 14 amino acids. The V gene's germline CDR1 is MNHEY and CDR2 SVGEGT. The CDR3 protein is CASRERSRSGELFF. The CDR3 region has the DNA TGTGCCAGCAGAGAGCGGAGTAGATCCGGGGAGCTGTTTTTT.

The rearrangement joins TRBV12-3 or TRBV12-4 to TRBJ2-5; no firm D call. V shed 2 bases and J shed 0 bases, with 7 bases lying between them. CDR3 length equals 14 residues. CDR3 region: CASSLQAYQETQYF. The DNA of the CDR3 is TGTGCCAGCAGTTTACAAGCATACCAAGAGACCCAGTACTTC.

The chain uses TRBV3-1 and TRBJ1-1; TRBD1 agrees at 7 bases. The CDR3 runs to 13 residues. V lost 7 bases to trimming and J lost 4 bases; unmatched junction nucleotides: 6. Germline V CDR1 and CDR2: LGHDT, YNNKEL (reference sequence). Here the CDR3 DNA reads TGTGCCAGCATCACCTCAGGGGGCACTGAAGCTTTCTTT. It is translated as CASITSGGTEAFF.

This chain connects TRBV7-8 to TRBJ2-1; 14 nucleotides align to TRBD2. There are 17 residues in the CDR3. Germline V lookup: CDR1 SGHVS, CDR2 FQNEAQ. V was clipped by 1 base and J by 8 bases; unmatched bases: 7. CDR3 protein: CASSLGLAGGRYDEQFF. The CDR3 DNA follows: TGTGCCAGCAGCTTAGGACTAGCGGGGGGGCGTTACGATGAGCAGTTCTTC.

This clonotype was counted only a few times. The V gene is TRBV29-1, the J gene TRBJ2-5, with TRBD1 matching over 7 bases. The CDR3 sequence is 14 residues long. With 4 bases clipped from V and 1 base from J, the junction kept 6 bases outside the gene matches. Germline CDR1 reads SQVTM; CDR2 reads ANQGSEA. The CDR3 DNA reads TGCAGCGTTGGTCTCCCAGGGGGCCAAGAGACCCAGTACTTC. Protein sequence: CSVGLPGGQETQYF.

This rearrangement joins TRBV5-1 to TRBJ2-5; 8 bases match TRBD2. The CDR3 length is 16 residues. The germline CDR1 and CDR2 sequences are SGHRS and YFSETQ. With V trimmed by 2 bases and J by 2 bases, 8 bases remained unmatched. The DNA for the CDR3 is TGCGCCAGCAGCTTCGGGCATATAGCGGGACAAGAGACCCAGTACTTC. Amino acids: CASSFGHIAGQETQYF. Looking up the rest from reference TRBV5-1 and TRBJ2-5 gives the full variable domain: KAGVTQTPRYLIKTRGQQVTLSCSPISGHRSVSWYQQTPGQGLQFLFEYFSETQRNKGNFPGRFSGRQFSNSRSEMNVSTLELGDSALYLCASSFGHIAGQETQYFGPGTRLLVL.

V gene TRBV7-2 combines with J gene TRBJ1-2, with D perhaps matching TRBD1 (5 bases). Germline CDR1 reads SGHTA; CDR2 reads FQGNSA. V was trimmed by 3 bases and J by 2 bases, leaving 13 bases between them. This CDR3 region has 15 residues. CDR3: CASSLGQPQNYGYTF. The CDR3 coding sequence is TGTGCCAGCAGCTTGGGGCAGCCCCAGAACTATGGCTACACCTTC.

This clonotype was observed a few times. The V and J genes are TRBV20-1 and TRBJ2-5, with a tentative D call TRBD2 (6 bases). This CDR3 comprises 15 residues. CDR1 and CDR2 from the germline V gene are DFQATT and SNEGSKA (reference sequence). The V end was cut by 4 bases, the J end by 1 base, with 16 bases between. The CDR3 is CSAITMREFQETQYF. The CDR3 nucleotides read TGCAGTGCTATTACCATGCGGGAATTCCAAGAGACCCAGTACTTC.

This clonotype was counted a few times. The rearrangement links TRBV20-1 to TRBJ2-5; 10 bases are shared with TRBD2. The last part of the DNA fits TRBJ2-7 better; the J call may be wrong. CDR1 DFQATT and CDR2 SNEGSKA come from the germline V gene (reference sequence). The CDR3 loop spans 15 amino acids. The CDR3 DNA is TGCAGTGCGCTAAATCCACTAGCGGGGTCCTACGAGCAGTACTTC. It translates to CSALNPLAGSYEQYF.

This clonotype was picked up one time. The V gene is TRBV29-1, the J gene TRBJ2-5, with D tentatively TRBD2 (6 bases). The V gene's germline CDR1 is SQVTM and CDR2 ANQGSEA. The V gene lost 1 base and the J gene lost 11 bases, with 17 bases spanning the gap. The CDR3 is 13 amino acids. In DNA, the CDR3 is TGCAGCGTTGAAGGGGCCGGAGGGGATCAGCAGTACTTC. Its protein is CSVEGAGGDQQYF.

This rearrangement joins TRBV14 to TRBJ2-5; D uncertain. Trimming took off 0 bases at V and 3 bases at J, with 14 bases between the two ends. The CDR3 spans 16 residues. From germline, CDR1 is SGHDN and CDR2 FVKESK. The CDR3 sequence: CASSQDRLNFKETQYF. The CDR3 DNA is TGTGCCAGCAGCCAAGACCGACTGAATTTTAAAGAGACCCAGTACTTC.

Note on this clonotype: The junction departs from the called germline gene at one end, perhaps through a read error. The J gene is TRBJ2-5, the V gene TRBV12-3 or TRBV12-4; TRBD2 might be the D (5 bases). CDR3 length equals 14 residues. The DNA for the CDR3 is TGTGGCAGCAGTCTGGGATTCAGCGGAGAGACCCAGTACTTC. Translating it yields CGSSLGFSGETQYF.

The chain links TRBV5-1 to TRBJ1-5; D is unclear. The CDR3 totals 13 residues. CDR1 is SGHRS and CDR2 is YFSETQ in the germline V gene. Trimming left V 4 bases short and J 2 bases short, with 7 bases between. The CDR3 region has the DNA TGCGCCAGCAGCATGGGCGGCAATCAGCCCCAGCATTTT. Protein sequence: CASSMGGNQPQHF.

This clonotype was detected a few times. The J gene is TRBJ2-5, the V gene TRBV7-2, with 8 bases identical to TRBD2. The DNA matches TRBJ2-1 better at its end, which makes the J call doubtful. The CDR3 consists of 14 residues. Germline V CDR1 and CDR2: SGHTA, FQGNSA. The CDR3 here is CASSLTGGLDEQFF. The CDR3 nucleotides read TGTGCCAGCTCCCTGACGGGGGGGCTCGATGAGCAGTTCTTC.

The chain combines TRBV7-9 with TRBJ1-4; D possibly corresponds to TRBD1 (5 bases). The CDR3 extends over 15 amino acids. Germline V gene lookup returns CDR1 SEHNR and CDR2 FQNEAQ (reference sequence). Trimming left V 6 bases short and J 6 bases short, with 17 bases between. The CDR3 here is CASRQAGTTDEKLFF. Here the CDR3 DNA reads TGTGCCAGCAGGCAAGCCGGGACTACCGATGAAAAACTGTTTTTT.

The CDR3 DNA is TGTGCCAGCAGCCAAGTCGAAGGACAGTCTAACTATGGCTACACCTTC. This translates into CASSQVEGQSNYGYTF. The V call is TRBV4-2, the J call TRBJ1-2; D might be TRBD1 (6 bases). CDR3 length: 16 amino acids. Germline lookup yields CDR1 LGHNA and CDR2 YNFKEQ. The V and J ends lost 1 base and 0 bases respectively, with 12 bases between them.